This T cell receptor beta chain was documented in a study of cytomegalovirus exposure and HLA in healthy donors. Study results and limitations: A later analysis reportedly found fewer N-insertions in an Asian-associated ancestry cluster than the roughly 700-donor mean. As was reported, the classifier diagnosed cytomegalovirus status with high specificity and sensitivity.

A multiplex PCR was run with 60 Vbeta primers and 13 Jbeta primers. Sequencing used immunoSEQ multiplex PCR; TCRdb keeps in-frame clones, though not all of them. The profile shows approximately 210,000 clones, 75% to 85% of them singletons. For this clone: The target antigen is unknown. Different DNA sequences within this sample yield the same CDR3.

Material for sequencing was PBMCs. The origin of this receptor is a girl under 18 in good health and CMV-seropositive.

This CDR3 is CASSQDRNTEAFF. CDR3 coding DNA: TGCGCCAGCAGCCAAGATAGGAACACTGAAGCTTTCTTT. This sequence joins TRBV4-3 and TRBJ1-1, with no clear D. V was shortened by 0 bases and J by 1 base, with 3 bases between the two germline ends. This CDR3 contains 13 residues. Germline V gene lookup returns CDR1 LGHNA and CDR2 YSLEER.